This T cell receptor beta chain was identified in a study of T cell changes during pregnancy in multiple sclerosis. The CDR3 consists of 15 residues. Germline V gene data show CDR1 as SGHKS and CDR2 as YYEKEE (reference sequence). The V and J ends lost 2 bases and 0 bases respectively, with 11 bases between them. The data were produced by immunoSEQ multiplex PCR, yet TCRdb's version contains in-frame clones alone and is incomplete. Counted here are more than 60,000 clones, about 89% occurring once; the ten biggest clones make up over 1.3%. V usage is TRBV5-5 and J usage is TRBJ1-2; D uncertain. The specimen comprised peripheral blood, sampled in the second trimester of pregnancy. The TCR was taken from a female donor with multiple sclerosis, enrolled in a pregnancy study. The CDR3 protein is CASSFDQLANYGYTF. The CDR3, as DNA: TGTGCCAGCAGCTTCGATCAGCTAGCTAACTATGGCTACACCTTC. The full variable domain, in which reference TRBV5-5 and TRBJ1-2 provide the parts outside the CDR3, is DAGVTQSPTHLIKTRGQQVTLRCSPISGHKSVSWYQQVLGQGPQFIFQYYEKEERGRGNFPDRFSARQFPNYSSELNVNALLLGDSALYLCASSFDQLANYGYTFGSGTRLTVV.